The 4 T cell receptor beta chains below all came from one sample that was sequenced in a study of blood T cell repertoires in COVID-19. Produced via immunoSEQ multiplex PCR; TCRdb's table is partial and in-frame only. The sample has tens of thousands of clones; over 70% are singletons. Sample: peripheral blood. All receptors derive from a human donor in a cohort sampled during active COVID-19.

The V and J genes are TRBV5-8 and TRBJ1-5, with 9 bases aligning to TRBD1. CDR1 and CDR2 from the germline V gene are SGHTS and YDEGEE. J was trimmed by 5 bases and V by 4 bases; bases with no gene match: 1. The CDR3 loop spans 13 amino acids. In DNA, the CDR3 is TGTGCCAGCAGCAGGGACAGGGATCAGCCCCAGCATTTT. This encodes CASSRDRDQPQHF.

The CDR3 DNA reads TGTGCCATCAGTGGAGGACTAGCGGGGGGGCGCGTTACGCAGTATTTT. This gives the protein CAISGGLAGGRVTQYF. The chain recombines TRBV10-3 with TRBJ2-3, with 15 bases matching TRBD2. Germline CDR1 and CDR2: ENHRY and SYGVKD. V trimming: 4 bases; J trimming: 8 bases; junction bases outside the gene matches: 7. CDR3 length: 16 amino acids.

The chain is built from TRBV7-9 and TRBJ2-5; 7 bases agree with TRBD1. Germline CDR1 and CDR2: SEHNR and FQNEAQ (reference sequence). The V and J ends lost 1 base and 6 bases, in that order; junction bases with no gene match: 8. The CDR3 is 15 amino acids. The CDR3, as DNA: TGTGCCAGCAGCTTAGTTGGGACAGCTGGGAAGACCCAGTACTTC. Translating it yields CASSLVGTAGKTQYF.

This clone turned up a few times. The chain is built from TRBV2 and TRBJ1-5; maybe TRBD1 (5 bases). The CDR3 loop spans 14 amino acids. The V end lost 8 bases, the J end lost 0 bases, and 11 bases lay between the germline ends. CDR1 SNHLY and CDR2 FYNNEI come from the germline V gene. The CDR3 nucleotides are TGTGCCAGCGGGGCAGGTTATAGCAATCAGCCCCAGCATTTT. Translating gives CASGAGYSNQPQHF.